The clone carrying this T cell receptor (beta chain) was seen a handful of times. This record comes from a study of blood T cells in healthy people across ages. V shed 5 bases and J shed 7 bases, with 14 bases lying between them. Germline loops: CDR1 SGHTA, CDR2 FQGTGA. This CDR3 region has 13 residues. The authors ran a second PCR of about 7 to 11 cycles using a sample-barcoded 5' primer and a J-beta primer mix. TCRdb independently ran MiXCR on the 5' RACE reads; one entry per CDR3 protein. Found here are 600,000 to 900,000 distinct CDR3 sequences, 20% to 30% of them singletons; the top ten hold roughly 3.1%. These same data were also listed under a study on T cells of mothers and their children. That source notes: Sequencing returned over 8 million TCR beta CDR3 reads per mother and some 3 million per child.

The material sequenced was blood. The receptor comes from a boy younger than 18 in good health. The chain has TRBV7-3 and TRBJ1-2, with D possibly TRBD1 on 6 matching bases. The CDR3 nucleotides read TGTGCCAGCAGCGCCTACCACAGGGCTGGCTACACCTTC. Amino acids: CASSAYHRAGYTF.